The TCR beta chain described here comes from a study of T-cell reconstitution after alpha-beta-depleted transplantation in children. The study's findings and limits: Expanded graft clones, several hundred of them, were reportedly the source of alpha-beta T cells about two months after transplant.

CDR1 and CDR2 from the germline V gene are MNHEY and SVGEGT. The CDR3 loop spans 16 amino acids. The V end was cut by 2 bases, the J end by 3 bases, with 13 bases between. This clonotype was seen ten or more times. Its target is not known. Unique molecular identifiers were built into the TCRbeta library. In TCRdb, the PCR reads were re-called with MiXCR into one record per CDR3 protein. The sample yields tens of thousands of distinct CDR3 sequences, 5% to 7% seen once. V gene TRBV6-2 or TRBV6-3 combines with J gene TRBJ1-4; D remains ambiguous. The sequencing used peripheral blood, collected 60 days after TCRalphabeta/CD19-depleted stem cell transplant. This TCR came from a child less than two years old who had a stem cell transplant for acute myeloid leukemia, so the T cells may come from the graft donor. CDR3 nucleotide sequence: TGTGCCAGCAGTTACAGGGTCTCCAGCCCTAATGAAAAACTGTTTTTT. Protein sequence: CASSYRVSSPNEKLFF.